This T cell receptor beta chain came from a study of CD8 T cells in ankylosing spondylitis. TCRdb passed the 5' RACE reads through MiXCR, listing each CDR3 protein once. This sample yields about 540,000 distinct CDR3 sequences, of which more than 9.5% are seen a single time; nearly 7% belongs to the top ten. Study findings and constraints: A TCR beta motif of under ten highly homologous variants seemed to mark ankylosing spondylitis blood.

There are many counts of this clonotype. Its antigen is currently unknown. Between the trimmed V and J ends, which lost 0 bases and 0 bases, there was a span of 8 bases. CDR1 is SGHRS, CDR2 YFSETQ, per germline. CDR3 length: 15 residues. The clonotype originates from a male donor with ankylosing spondylitis. The genes are TRBV5-1 and TRBJ2-3; D perhaps matches TRBD1 (5 bases). Sequencing used blood, either unsorted or a sorted T cell fraction (not recorded which). CDR3 bases: TGCGCCAGCAGCTTGGGCAGACAGAGCACAGATACGCAGTATTTT. This gives the protein CASSLGRQSTDTQYF.